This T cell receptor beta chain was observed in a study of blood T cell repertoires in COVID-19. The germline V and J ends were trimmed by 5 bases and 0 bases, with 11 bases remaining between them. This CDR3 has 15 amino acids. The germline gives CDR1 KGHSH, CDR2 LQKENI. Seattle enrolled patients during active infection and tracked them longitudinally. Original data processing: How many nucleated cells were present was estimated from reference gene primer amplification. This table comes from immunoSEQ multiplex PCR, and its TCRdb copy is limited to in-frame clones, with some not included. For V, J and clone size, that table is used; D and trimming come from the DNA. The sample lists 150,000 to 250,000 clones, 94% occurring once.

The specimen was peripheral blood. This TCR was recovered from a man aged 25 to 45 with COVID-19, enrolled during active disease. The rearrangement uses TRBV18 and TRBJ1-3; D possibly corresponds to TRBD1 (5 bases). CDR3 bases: TGTGCCAGCTCAGGGATGGGACTCTCTGGAAACACCATATATTTT. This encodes CASSGMGLSGNTIYF.